This T cell receptor beta chain was documented in a study of cytomegalovirus exposure and HLA in healthy donors. Study summary: The same platform was used for the 100 to 150 validation repertoires and the roughly 700 first-cohort repertoires, a later analysis reported.

The study, taken as a whole, reports: The majority of TCR sequences were rare, yet some public TCRs appeared in many donors. The classifier reportedly diagnosed cytomegalovirus status with high specificity and sensitivity.

Clones were read by immunoSEQ multiplex PCR, and TCRdb kept only the in-frame ones, dropping some. Found here are some 140,000 clones, 80% to 90% of them singletons; the top ten hold 2.9%. Remarks on this clone: Its target is not known.

There are 16 residues in the CDR3. Trimming removed 4 bases from V and 7 bases from J, with 20 bases in between. CDR1 and CDR2 from the germline V gene are LGHNT and FRNRAP. This TCR was recovered from a man between 18 and 35 years old in good health and CMV-seronegative. Sequenced input: PBMCs. This chain links TRBV12-5 with TRBJ2-1, with D maybe TRBD2 (6 bases). CDR3 nucleotide sequence: TGTGCTAGTGGTTACGCCCGGGACTGGGGAAGAAATGAGCAGTTCTTC. Its protein product is CASGYARDWGRNEQFF.